These 22 T cell receptor beta chains were all obtained from the same sample, sequenced in a study of blood T cell repertoires in COVID-19 (dated by TCRdb to 2018 to 2021). Libraries were prepared through the immunoSEQ multiplex PCR assay. The immuneACCESS repertoire file appears here via TCRdb, limited to in-frame rearrangements. These files lack a portion of the clones; in checked studies, under half of the deficit traces to unresolved V genes, and the cause of the others is not known. The sample has more than 45,000 clones on record, 75% to 90% of them singletons. Roughly 21% of the sample comes from the top ten. The sample consisted of peripheral blood. All receptors derive from a woman older than 75 with COVID-19, enrolled during active disease.

The rearrangement joins TRBV18 to TRBJ2-3; 7 nucleotides line up with TRBD1. V lost 6 bases to trimming and J lost 2 bases; unmatched junction nucleotides: 8. The CDR3 length is 15 residues. Germline assignment: CDR1 KGHSH and CDR2 LQKENI. CDR3 bases: TGTGCCAGCTCCCTCGACAGGGCCTACACAGATACGCAGTATTTT. Translating it yields CASSLDRAYTDTQYF.

V and J are TRBV4-2 and TRBJ2-7; D is perhaps TRBD2 (7 bases). Germline lookup yields CDR1 LGHNA and CDR2 YNFKEQ. This CDR3 is built from 15 residues. Trimming pared 4 bases from V and 5 bases from J, leaving 18 bases between. DNA for the CDR3: TGTGCCAGCAGCCCCAGCGGGGACATCCTCCACGAGCAGTACTTC. Translated: CASSPSGDILHEQYF.

This chain joins TRBV7-9 and TRBJ2-2; perhaps TRBD2 as D (5 bases). Germline CDR1 SEHNR, CDR2 FQNEAQ (reference sequence). The CDR3 loop spans 14 amino acids. The V and J ends lost 5 bases and 7 bases respectively, with 14 bases between them. The CDR3 nucleotides read TGTGCCAGCAGCCTAATACGGGGAATCGGGGAGCTGTTTTTT. Encoded protein: CASSLIRGIGELFF. Complete variable domain (other parts from reference TRBV7-9 and TRBJ2-2): DTGVSQNPRHKITKRGQNVTFRCDPISEHNRLYWYRQTLGQGPEFLTYFQNEAQLEKSRLLSDRFSAERPKGSFSTLEIQRTEQGDSAMYLCASSLIRGIGELFFGEGSRLTVL.

A single count supports this clone. The chain employs TRBV6-5 and TRBJ2-3; D not resolved. In germline, CDR1 is MNHEY, CDR2 SVGAGI. V lost 7 bases to trimming and J lost 6 bases, with 11 bases between them. The CDR3 consists of 12 residues. CDR3 region: CASTGYMDTQYF. The CDR3 nucleotides read TGTGCCAGCACGGGTTATATGGATACGCAGTATTTT.

V is TRBV2 and J is TRBJ1-1; D remains unclear. Trimming removed 6 bases at V and 6 bases at J, with 11 bases between. Per germline, CDR1 SNHLY and CDR2 FYNNEI. This CDR3 spans 12 amino acids. The CDR3 loop is CASRAPSAEAFF. CDR3 DNA: TGTGCCAGCAGGGCCCCGAGCGCTGAAGCTTTCTTT.

This rearrangement joins TRBV5-1 to TRBJ2-5; D possibly corresponds to TRBD1 (7 bases). The germline V gene has CDR1 SGHRS and CDR2 YFSETQ. V lost 1 base to trimming and J lost 7 bases, with 11 bases between them. The CDR3 runs to 13 residues. CDR3 nucleotide sequence: TGCGCCAGCAGCTTGAGGCAGGGGGGGACCCAGTACTTC. Protein sequence: CASSLRQGGTQYF.

The rearrangement joins TRBV20-1 to TRBJ2-2; D gene ambiguous. This CDR3 contains 11 residues. The ends were cut back, 3 bases at V and 4 bases at J, with 3 bases in the middle. CDR1 is DFQATT, CDR2 SNEGSKA, per germline (reference sequence). DNA for the CDR3: TGCAGTGCTAGCCGCACCGGGGAGCTGTTTTTT. Translated: CSASRTGELFF.

The rearrangement uses TRBV5-1 and TRBJ2-3; possible D gene TRBD1, 6 bases. Germline values: CDR1 SGHRS, CDR2 YFSETQ. This CDR3 region has 16 residues. V was trimmed by 4 bases and J by 0 bases, leaving 15 bases between them. The CDR3 sequence: CASSPRTEPSTDTQYF. The CDR3 nucleotides read TGCGCCAGCAGCCCGAGGACAGAGCCTAGCACAGATACGCAGTATTTT.

The chain links TRBV21-1 to TRBJ2-5; the table's D call, TRBD1, was not checked against the DNA. TRBV21-1 is flagged as a pseudogene. CDR3 length: 21 residues. The CDR3 protein is CASSKVTHVGTGEGGKETQYF. The CDR3 DNA is TGTGCCAGCAGCAAAGTTACTCATGTAGGGACAGGGGAGGGAGGAAAAGAGACCCAGTACTTC.

In its sample, this clone was seen once. Written as DNA, the CDR3 is TGTGCCTGGAGTGTACTTAACAATGAGCAGTTCTTC. Encoded protein: CAWSVLNNEQFF. The chain employs TRBV30 and TRBJ2-1; D is unresolved. V lost 0 bases and J lost 5, with 5 bases in between. Germline-derived CDR1 and CDR2 are GTSNPN and SVGIG (reference sequence). This CDR3 is built from 12 residues.

This clone was recorded a few times. The chain employs TRBV12-3 or TRBV12-4 and TRBJ2-5; D is ambiguous. The CDR3 is 13 amino acids. V lost 10 bases to trimming and J lost 0 bases, with 12 bases between them. The CDR3 loop reads CATAFRHQETQYF. DNA for the CDR3: TGTGCCACCGCGTTCCGCCACCAAGAGACCCAGTACTTC.

The chain uses TRBV7-2 and TRBJ1-2; maybe TRBD1 (6 bases). The V gene's germline CDR1 is SGHTA and CDR2 FQGNSA. Trimming shortened V by 2 bases and J by 7 bases, and 20 bases separated the two germline ends. The CDR3 covers 16 residues. CDR3 bases: TGTGCCAGCAGCTTATCATCGCAGGGGCGAGAATTTGGCTACACCTTC. Residues: CASSLSSQGREFGYTF.

The V and J genes are TRBV27 and TRBJ1-2; 8 nucleotides align to TRBD1. V lost 8 bases to trimming and J lost 7 bases; unmatched junction nucleotides: 6. The CDR3 is 12 residues long. Germline V lookup: CDR1 MNHEY, CDR2 SMNVEV (reference sequence). CDR3 in DNA: TGTGCCAGCGGGCCGACAGGGGTTGGCTACACCTTC. Residues: CASGPTGVGYTF.

This rearrangement joins TRBV2 to TRBJ1-5; TRBD1 is a possible D gene (6 bases). The CDR3 consists of 15 residues. V shed 6 bases and J shed 1 base, with 13 bases lying between them. CDR1 is SNHLY, CDR2 FYNNEI, per germline. CDR3: CASSIGQTSNQPQHF. DNA for the CDR3: TGTGCCAGCAGCATTGGACAGACCAGCAATCAGCCCCAGCATTTT.

This chain connects TRBV7-8 to TRBJ2-3; no clear D gene. The CDR3 sequence is 13 residues long. V dropped 0 bases and J dropped 5 bases, with 6 bases sitting between them. Germline V lookup: CDR1 SGHVS, CDR2 FQNEAQ. The CDR3 bases are TGTGCCAGCAGCTTAGCGCGATTAGATACGCAGTATTTT. The encoded protein is CASSLARLDTQYF.

Notes on this clone: Germline and junction disagree at one end, which may indicate a read error. This rearrangement joins TRBV9 to TRBJ2-3; 13 bases are shared with TRBD2. CDR3 length: 20 residues. The germline CDR1 and CDR2 sequences are SGDLS and YYNGEE. CDR3 sequence (DNA): TGCGCCACCAGCCAACGCCCGGGGGTACTAGCGGGGGGGCGGGCAGATACGCAGTATTTT. Translation: CATSQRPGVLAGGRADTQYF. Looking up the rest from reference TRBV9 and TRBJ2-3 gives the full variable domain: DSGVTQTPKHLITATGQRVTLRCSPRSGDLSVYWYQQSLDQGLQFLIQYYNGEERAKGNILERFSAQQFPDLHSELNLSSLELGDSALYFCATSQRPGVLAGGRADTQYFGPGTRLTVL.

V gene TRBV6-5 combines with J gene TRBJ2-3, with 8 bases identical to TRBD2. Germline V gene data show CDR1 as MNHEY and CDR2 as SVGAGI. The CDR3 consists of 15 residues. The V and J ends lost 0 bases and 1 base, in that order; junction bases with no gene match: 0. The CDR3 protein is CASSYSGGGTDTQYF. In DNA form, the CDR3 reads TGTGCCAGCAGTTACTCCGGGGGGGGCACAGATACGCAGTATTTT.

The V and J genes are TRBV11-2 and TRBJ1-6, with D maybe TRBD1 (6 bases). The germline CDR1 and CDR2 sequences are SGHAT and FQNNGV. V was clipped by 4 bases and J by 4 bases, with 11 bases between them. The CDR3 consists of 15 residues. The CDR3 coding sequence is TGTGCCAGCAGCTCTGGACAGATTTATAATTCACCCCTCCACTTT. Amino acids: CASSSGQIYNSPLHF.

This chain connects TRBV4-1 to TRBJ2-1, with 7 bases that match TRBD2. Germline V gene lookup returns CDR1 MGHRA and CDR2 YSYEKL. The CDR3 is made up of 15 amino acids. With V trimmed by 1 base and J by 8 bases, 8 bases remained unmatched. CDR3 bases: TGCGCCAGCAGCCAAGTCAGGGAGGGGTTCGATGAGCAGTTCTTC. Its translation: CASSQVREGFDEQFF.

The chain carries TRBV5-1 and TRBJ1-5; perhaps TRBD1 as D (6 bases). Per the germline V gene, CDR1 is SGHRS and CDR2 is YFSETQ. V lost 0 bases, J lost 5 bases, and 9 bases lay in between. The CDR3 sequence is 14 residues long. The CDR3 DNA is TGCGCCAGCAGCTTGGGCGGGGGCGATCAGCCCCAGCATTTT. Residues: CASSLGGGDQPQHF.

The chain recombines TRBV4-1 with TRBJ1-2; 8 bases are a match to TRBD1. The V gene end was trimmed by 1 base and the J gene end by 0 bases; junction bases not matched to a gene: 4. CDR3 size: 16 residues. Germline V gene data show CDR1 as MGHRA and CDR2 as YSYEKL. CDR3 nucleotides: TGCGCCAGCAGCCAAGCAGGGGGCGAAGCTAACTATGGCTACACCTTC. Protein: CASSQAGGEANYGYTF.

This clone is termed medium-sized (0.01 to 0.1%). The gene calls are TRBV27 and TRBJ2-5, with no clear D. The length of the CDR3 is 18 residues. V lost 4 bases, J lost 3 bases, and 24 bases lay in between. The germline gives CDR1 MNHEY, CDR2 SMNVEV (reference sequence). CDR3 bases: TGTGCCAGCAGTTCCCTAACGGGTGCGGCAGAAAAGAAAGAGACCCAGTACTTC. Translated: CASSSLTGAAEKKETQYF.